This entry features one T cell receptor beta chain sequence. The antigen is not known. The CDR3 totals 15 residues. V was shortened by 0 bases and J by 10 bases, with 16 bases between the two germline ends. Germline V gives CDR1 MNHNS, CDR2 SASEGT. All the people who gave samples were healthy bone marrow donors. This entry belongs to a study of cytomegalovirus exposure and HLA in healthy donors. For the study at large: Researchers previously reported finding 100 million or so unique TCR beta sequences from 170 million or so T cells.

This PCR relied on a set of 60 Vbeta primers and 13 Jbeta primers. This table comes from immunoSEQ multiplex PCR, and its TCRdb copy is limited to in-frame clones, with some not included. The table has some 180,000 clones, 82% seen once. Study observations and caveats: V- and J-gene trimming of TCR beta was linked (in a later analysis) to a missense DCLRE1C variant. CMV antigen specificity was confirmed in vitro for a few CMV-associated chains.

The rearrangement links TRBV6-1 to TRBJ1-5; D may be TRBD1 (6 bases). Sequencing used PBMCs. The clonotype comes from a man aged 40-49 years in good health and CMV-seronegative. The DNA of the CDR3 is TGTGCCAGCAGTGAAGCAGGGGCAGGGGTTCGTCCCCAGCATTTT. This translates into CASSEAGAGVRPQHF.